This T cell receptor (beta chain) was recorded in a study of technical replicates of blood from several donors (dated by TCRdb to the late 2010s). Library generation was performed with the immunoSEQ multiplex PCR assay. In its TCRdb copy, this immuneACCESS table keeps in-frame sequences only and misses some clones. Where compared with another copy, unresolved V genes explain less than half of these, and the others have no known cause. A total of tens of thousands of clones appear in this sample, roughly 90% of them only once. 0.41% of the sample rests with the top ten. The germline V gene gives CDR1 as MNHEY and CDR2 as SVGAGI. At the junction V is shortened by 6 bases and J by 2 bases, with 14 bases in between. Its CDR3 holds 15 amino acids, cysteine through phenylalanine. Just the 45-base CDR3 DNA is kept, in frame starting at base 1. This clone was seen once. The specificity of this receptor is unknown. Within one base of it there is no much larger clone, and no base qualities were kept.

The rearranged segments are TRBV6-5 and TRBJ1-3; confidence is insufficient to name the D gene. Sequences were obtained from T cells isolated from PBMCs. The receptor comes from a human donor in good health. The bases are TGTGCCAGCAGCCTGGAGGGTTCAGCTGGAAACACCATATATTTT. It specifies CASSLEGSAGNTIYF.